This T cell receptor beta chain originates from a study of shared clonotypes between healthy human individuals. Profiling relied on immunoSEQ multiplex PCR, and the TCRdb table lists in-frame clones only, not all of them. Of approximately 740,000 clones listed, approximately 79% are singletons. With regard to this clone: As yet, its antigen is unknown.

Overall study findings and caveats: The expectation was that sequencing depth would affect clonotype sharing among donors. Across a few donors, naive CD4 shared roughly 5.1%, naive CD8 under 4%, memory CD4 2% to 2.5%, memory CD8 0.4% to 0.5%. Non-shared clonotypes were found to have lower generation probabilities than the clonotypes that were shared by all four of the sorted-subset donors.

This CDR3 region has 15 residues. The V end was cut by 2 bases, the J end by 3 bases, with 11 bases between. Germline lookup yields CDR1 SGHTA and CDR2 FQGNSA. Sequencing was performed on memory CD4+ T cells sorted from blood. Subset of the sample: CD45RA-negative fraction. The chain is built from TRBV7-2 and TRBJ1-5; D is perhaps TRBD1 (5 bases). The sequence derives from a woman aged 25 to 39 in good health. The CDR3 region has the DNA TGTGCCAGCAGCTTACATGCAGGGACCAATCAGCCCCAGCATTTT. Its protein product is CASSLHAGTNQPQHF.